A selection of T cell receptor beta chains follows, all from one sample in a study of HIV-infected patients and healthy controls. MiXCR, applied by TCRdb to the 5' RACE reads, yields one record per CDR3 protein. The sample carries tens of thousands of distinct CDR3 sequences, about 8.7% recorded once. The sequencing sample was made of blood. The receptors shown here come from an adult in good health. CDR3s include the opening cysteine and the closing phenylalanine or tryptophan. Fields, in order: D gene, J gene, V gene, clone size, CDR3 protein, CDR3 DNA. The D gene is left open where the match is weak. Size tells how often a clone was seen (once, few, many) or the class of an expanded clone, and some rows leave it out.

-	TRBJ1-3	TRBV6-1	many	CASSPRALSGNTIYF	TGTGCCAGCAGTCCAAGGGCACTCTCTGGAAACACCATATATTTT
TRBD2	TRBJ2-3	TRBV4-2	many	CASSHLKKGFSGGTSPTDTQYF	TGTGCCAGCAGCCACTTAAAAAAAGGGTTTAGCGGGGGGACATCCCCCACAGATACGCAGTATTTT
-	TRBJ1-1	TRBV10-3	many	CAIRKDRNTEAFF	TGTGCCATCAGGAAAGACAGGAACACTGAAGCTTTCTTT
-	TRBJ1-5	TRBV4-3	medium-sized	CASSQDLTDLRQPQHF	TGCGCCAGCAGCCAAGATCTAACGGATCTCAGGCAGCCCCAGCATTTT
TRBD1	TRBJ2-6	TRBV19	many	CASSKEGAGANVLTF	TGTGCCAGTAGTAAAGAGGGGGCCGGGGCCAACGTCCTGACTTTC
-	TRBJ2-6	TRBV6-5	many	CASSYSDGSGANVLTF	TGTGCCAGCAGTTACTCCGACGGATCTGGGGCCAACGTCCTGACTTTC
TRBD2	TRBJ2-1	TRBV6-5	few	CASSYSAGGAGEQFF	TGTGCCAGCAGTTACTCAGCGGGGGGGGCCGGTGAGCAGTTCTTC
-	TRBJ1-4	TRBV6-6	many	CASSYAYSHPNEKLFF	TGTGCCAGCAGTTACGCCTATAGCCACCCTAATGAAAAACTGTTTTTT
TRBD2	TRBJ2-3	TRBV7-8	-	CASSFLTSNPTDTQYF	TGTGCCAGCAGCTTCCTGACTAGCAACCCCACAGATACGCAGTATTTT
TRBD1	TRBJ2-7	TRBV3-1	few	CASSQDPAQGAYEQYF	TGTGCCAGCAGCCAAGATCCGGCCCAGGGGGCGTACGAGCAGTACTTC
TRBD1	TRBJ1-1	TRBV5-1	many	CASSPGGIEAFF	TGCGCCAGCAGCCCAGGGGGCATTGAAGCTTTCTTT
-	TRBJ1-1	TRBV2	many	CASPDAGEAFF	TGTGCCAGCCCTGACGCGGGTGAAGCTTTCTTT
-	TRBJ1-6	TRBV5-1	many	CASSLRDARNSPLHF	TGCGCCAGCAGCCTCCGGGACGCAAGGAATTCACCCCTCCACTTT
-	TRBJ2-4	TRBV3-1	many	CASSQAGAAKNIQYF	TGTGCCAGCAGCCAAGCCGGAGCAGCCAAAAACATTCAGTACTTC
-	TRBJ1-6	TRBV5-1	many	CASSLAGADSPLHF	TGCGCCAGCAGCTTGGCGGGGGCGGATTCACCCCTCCACTTT
TRBD1	TRBJ2-7	TRBV5-1	many	CASSPPGGRSYEQYF	TGCGCCAGCAGCCCGCCAGGGGGTCGCTCCTACGAGCAGTACTTC
-	TRBJ1-1	TRBV20-1	few	CRYMGSLNTEAFF	TGCAGGTATATGGGAAGTCTGAACACTGAAGCTTTCTTT
-	TRBJ1-3	TRBV19	few	CACALSGNTIYF	TGTGCCTGCGCCCTCTCTGGAAACACCATATATTTT
TRBD1	TRBJ2-7	TRBV20-1	-	CSARAKTGVGEQYF	TGCAGTGCTAGAGCTAAGACAGGGGTAGGCGAGCAGTACTTC
-	TRBJ1-6	TRBV12-3/TRBV12-4	many	CASSFTEVLSPLHF	TGTGCCAGCAGTTTCACAGAAGTACTCTCACCCCTCCACTTT
TRBD2	TRBJ2-1	TRBV7-9	many	CASSPTSGGANEQFF	TGTGCCAGCAGCCCTACTAGCGGGGGGGCCAATGAGCAGTTCTTC
-	TRBJ2-5	TRBV7-6	medium-sized	CASTLLWDTKETQYF	TGTGCCAGCACCCTCCTGTGGGACACCAAAGAGACCCAGTACTTC
-	TRBJ2-7	TRBV30	many	CAWSPGGVWEQYF	TGTGCCTGGAGTCCCGGCGGTGTATGGGAGCAGTACTTC
-	TRBJ1-5	TRBV30	many	CAWSGGSDQPQHF	TGTGCCTGGAGTGGGGGAAGCGATCAGCCCCAGCATTTT
-	TRBJ1-5	TRBV5-1	many	CASRLEGGGHQPQHF	TGCGCCAGCAGGCTTGAGGGAGGAGGGCATCAGCCCCAGCATTTT
-	TRBJ2-5	TRBV7-2	many	CASSRDSQETQYF	TGTGCCAGCAGCAGGGACTCTCAAGAGACCCAGTACTTC
-	TRBJ1-1	TRBV27	many	CASSWGRMNTEAFF	TGTGCCAGCAGTTGGGGCAGAATGAACACTGAAGCTTTCTTT
-	TRBJ1-4	TRBV12-3/TRBV12-4	many	CASTLEGFGNEKLFF	TGTGCCAGCACCCTGGAGGGGTTTGGTAATGAAAAACTGTTTTTT
-	TRBJ1-5	TRBV6-5	many	CASGGNQRDQPQHF	TGTGCCAGTGGGGGGAACCAGAGGGATCAGCCCCAGCATTTT
TRBD1	TRBJ1-2	TRBV6-5	many	CASSPQGADGYTF	TGTGCCAGCAGTCCACAGGGGGCCGATGGCTACACCTTC
-	TRBJ2-1	TRBV7-7	few	CASSLGAQDGNEQFF	TGTGCCAGCAGCTTAGGGGCGCAGGATGGCAATGAGCAGTTCTTC
-	TRBJ1-4	TRBV19	-	CASTPTGTNEKLFF	TGTGCCAGTACTCCGACGGGGACTAATGAAAAACTGTTTTTT
-	TRBJ1-3	TRBV12-3/TRBV12-4	many	CASSPGGNTIYF	TGTGCCAGCAGCCCCGGTGGAAACACCATATATTTT
TRBD1	TRBJ1-1	TRBV6-6	many	CASSDGQGRMNTEAFF	TGTGCCAGCAGTGATGGACAGGGGAGGATGAACACTGAAGCTTTCTTT
TRBD1	TRBJ2-7	TRBV5-5	few	CASSLWDSDVYEQYF	TGTGCCAGCAGCTTATGGGACAGCGACGTCTACGAGCAGTACTTC
TRBD1	TRBJ1-1	TRBV29-1	many	CSVDPVQGDTEAFF	TGCAGCGTTGACCCCGTCCAGGGGGACACTGAAGCTTTCTTT
TRBD1	TRBJ1-1	TRBV30	many	CAWGQGAGTEAFF	TGTGCCTGGGGACAGGGGGCCGGGACTGAAGCTTTCTTT
-	TRBJ2-7	TRBV24-1	many	CATSEPGQYEQYF	TGTGCCACCAGTGAGCCAGGACAATACGAGCAGTACTTC
TRBD1	TRBJ1-3	TRBV6-5	many	CASRLGQGAPGNTIYF	TGTGCCAGCAGACTGGGACAGGGGGCGCCCGGAAACACCATATATTTT
TRBD1	TRBJ1-1	TRBV3-1	many	CASSQGTGEGTEAFF	TGTGCCAGCAGCCAAGGAACAGGGGAGGGGACTGAAGCTTTCTTT
TRBD1	TRBJ1-1	TRBV7-6	many	CASSRLPGQGPMNTEAFF	TGTGCCAGCAGCCGACTCCCGGGACAGGGGCCCATGAACACTGAAGCTTTCTTT
-	TRBJ1-1	TRBV7-2	many	CASSFAMNTEAFF	TGTGCCAGCAGCTTTGCTATGAACACTGAAGCTTTCTTT
-	TRBJ1-2	TRBV6-5	-	CATLETGGRRLQTF	TGTGCCACTCTTGAAACCGGGGGGCGACGGTTGCAGACCTTC
-	TRBJ1-1	TRBV2	medium-sized	CASSDAQPNTEAFF	TGTGCCAGCAGTGACGCCCAGCCGAACACTGAAGCTTTCTTT
-	TRBJ1-5	TRBV28	many	CASSFKTQVSNQPQHF	TGTGCCAGCAGTTTTAAGACACAAGTTAGCAATCAGCCCCAGCATTTT
-	TRBJ1-5	TRBV6-5	many	CASSPLIRDSNQPQHF	TGTGCCAGCAGCCCCCTGATCCGGGATAGCAATCAGCCCCAGCATTTT
-	TRBJ1-3	TRBV20-1	many	CSARVENGNTIYF	TGCAGTGCTAGAGTGGAGAATGGAAACACCATATATTTT
-	TRBJ1-1	TRBV5-1	many	CASSFYSLRVDTEAFF	TGCGCCAGCAGCTTCTATTCCCTTAGGGTTGACACTGAAGCTTTCTTT
-	TRBJ2-3	TRBV21-1	medium-sized	CASSKEGTSGGTDTQYF	TGTGCCAGCAGCAAAGAAGGGACTAGCGGGGGCACAGATACGCAGTATTTT
-	TRBJ2-3	TRBV7-2	many	CASSGGGRTDTQYF	TGTGCCAGCAGCGGGGGAGGTCGCACAGATACGCAGTATTTT
TRBD1	TRBJ2-3	TRBV7-9	many	CASRRQGLDTQYF	TGTGCCAGCAGGCGACAGGGTCTAGATACGCAGTATTTT
-	TRBJ1-3	TRBV19	many	CASTSGVLGNTIYF	TGTGCCAGTACCTCCGGGGTCCTTGGAAACACCATATATTTT
TRBD2	TRBJ2-3	TRBV5-1	-	CASSALAGGPTDTQYF	TGCGCCAGCAGCGCGCTAGCGGGGGGGCCTACAGATACGCAGTATTTT